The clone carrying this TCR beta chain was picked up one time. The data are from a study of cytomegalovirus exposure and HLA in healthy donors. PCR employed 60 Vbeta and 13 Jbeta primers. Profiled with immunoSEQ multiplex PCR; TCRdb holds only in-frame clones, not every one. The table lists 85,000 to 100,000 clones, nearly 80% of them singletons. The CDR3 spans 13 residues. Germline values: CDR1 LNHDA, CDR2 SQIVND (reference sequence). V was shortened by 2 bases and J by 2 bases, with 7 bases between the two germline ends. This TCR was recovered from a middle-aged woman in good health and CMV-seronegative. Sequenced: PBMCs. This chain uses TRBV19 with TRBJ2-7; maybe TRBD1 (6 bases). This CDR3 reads CASSIKGAYEQYF. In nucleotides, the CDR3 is TGTGCCAGTAGTATAAAGGGGGCCTACGAGCAGTACTTC.